This is a list of T cell receptor beta chains from one sample in a study of blood T cell repertoires in COVID-19. The repertoire was sequenced with immunoSEQ multiplex PCR; TCRdb's copy has only in-frame clones and lacks some. Of about 16,000 clones listed, about 88% are singletons. Material for sequencing was peripheral blood. The receptors originated from a human donor in a cohort sampled during active COVID-19. CDR3s leave out the opening cysteine and the closing phenylalanine or tryptophan.

CDR3: ASKGMSGVEQF
length: 11
V: TRBV19

CDR3: ASSQDPGEQF
length: 10
V: TRBV7-2

CDR3: ASSEAWHYGYT
length: 11
V: TRBV10-2

CDR3: ASSQDSPPRTGSLTDTQY
length: 18
V: TRBV4-3

CDR3: ASSGRGTSYNEQF
length: 13
V: TRBV9

CDR3: ASSFRGGQPQH
length: 11
V: TRBV5-6

CDR3: ASTTGWGGELF
length: 11
V: TRBV19

CDR3: ASSQFALAASTDTQY
length: 15
V: TRBV4-1

CDR3: ASSEGLAGTTDTQY
length: 14
V: TRBV25-1

CDR3: ASSSSGGVSTEAF
length: 13
V: TRBV7-3

CDR3: ASSEARAANQPQH
length: 13
V: TRBV2

CDR3: ASSRGGTEAF
length: 10
V: TRBV27

CDR3: ASSHTDTQY
length: 9
V: TRBV9

CDR3: ATSRDWQVTNEKLF
length: 14
V: TRBV15

CDR3: ASSFAGAGDTQY
length: 12
V: TRBV7-2

CDR3: ASSAPTERGYEQY
length: 13
V: TRBV25-1

CDR3: ASSGFRWPGQPTREAF
length: 16
V: TRBV27

CDR3: ASSLGRANYGYT
length: 12
V: TRBV7-2

CDR3: ASSIDRNGAYEQY
length: 13
V: TRBV19

CDR3: ASSYSGSFSGNTIY
length: 14
V: TRBV6-5

CDR3: ASRGQGDYGYT
length: 11
V: TRBV11-1

CDR3: ASSQQGRNNSPLH
length: 13
V: TRBV7-2

CDR3: ASGHTGGPNTEAF
length: 13
V: TRBV12-5

CDR3: ASSLTLLGGGETQY
length: 14
V: TRBV5-1

CDR3: SAGGRETQY
length: 9
V: TRBV29-1

CDR3: ASSPQGYNEQF
length: 11
V: TRBV18

CDR3: ASSRTERNTEAF
length: 12
V: TRBV5-6

CDR3: ASTDTLGQGNTGELF
length: 15
V: TRBV25-1

CDR3: ASQVGELF
length: 8
V: TRBV5-8

CDR3: ASSLAARGWESYNEQF
length: 16
V: TRBV5-1

CDR3: ASGFREGDRVYGYT
length: 14
V: TRBV7-9

CDR3: ASSWGDPGKAF
length: 11
V: TRBV5-1

CDR3: ASSFSSDSYNSPLH
length: 14
V: TRBV6-6

CDR3: ASSQDRPAGKAKNIQY
length: 16
V: TRBV3-1/TRBV3-2

CDR3: ASSVGTGGAYEQY
length: 13
V: TRBV7-6

CDR3: ASSEQGAWTQY
length: 11
V: TRBV4-2

CDR3: ASSISQGASEKLF
length: 13
V: TRBV19

CDR3: ASSYALTGGEKLF
length: 13
V: TRBV6-2/TRBV6-3

CDR3: ASSLSVGGGDTEAF
length: 14
V: TRBV11-1

CDR3: ASSHTGTGNNEQF
length: 13
V: TRBV6-4

CDR3: ASSRNGGGSPYEQY
length: 14
V: TRBV7-2

CDR3: ASSPSGGAGYEQY
length: 13
V: TRBV18

CDR3: ASSGGSNQPQH
length: 11
V: TRBV19

CDR3: ASSPASLLGTDTQY
length: 14
V: TRBV18

CDR3: ASRASGYYGYT
length: 11
V: TRBV19

CDR3: ASSLGTGAYEQY
length: 12
V: TRBV7-3

CDR3: ATSDYGTGKTGELF
length: 14
V: TRBV24-1

CDR3: ASTPGIGDEQF
length: 11
V: TRBV9

CDR3: ASSVVRGPHEAF
length: 12
V: TRBV9

CDR3: ASSSSGTGGFEQY
length: 13
V: TRBV19

CDR3: ASSVARGQGSIGELF
length: 15
V: TRBV9

CDR3: ASSLVGQQETQY
length: 12
V: TRBV5-4

CDR3: ASSWGRVYEQY
length: 11
V: TRBV6-5

CDR3: ASSLREGWNYGYT
length: 13
V: TRBV14

CDR3: ASADRTNTGELF
length: 12
V: TRBV7-7